Detailed here is one TCR beta chain. How the authors handled the data: Estimation of nucleated cell counts relied on the amplification of reference gene primers. Sequenced by immunoSEQ multiplex PCR; TCRdb stores in-frame clones only, minus some. That table is the source of V, J and clone size, and D and trimming were worked out from the DNA. The profile covers fewer than 300,000 clones, with approximately 91% appearing a single time and under 3% taken by the ten largest. This specimen belongs to a study of blood T cell repertoires in COVID-19. The overall study: PBMCs, B-cell-depleted T cells, or T cells were the source of the cDNA or gDNA that made up the material.

The CDR3 has 14 amino acids. Germline CDR1 SQVTM, CDR2 ANQGSEA. V was trimmed by 5 bases and J by 4 bases, leaving 18 bases between them. The TCR was taken from a young adult with COVID-19, enrolled during active disease. The material sequenced was peripheral blood. The chain carries TRBV29-1 and TRBJ2-7; the D gene is possibly TRBD2 (6 bases). The CDR3 DNA follows: TGCAGCGTTAGCTTGGGGGGTACCTTTTACGAGCAGTACTTC. It specifies CSVSLGGTFYEQYF.